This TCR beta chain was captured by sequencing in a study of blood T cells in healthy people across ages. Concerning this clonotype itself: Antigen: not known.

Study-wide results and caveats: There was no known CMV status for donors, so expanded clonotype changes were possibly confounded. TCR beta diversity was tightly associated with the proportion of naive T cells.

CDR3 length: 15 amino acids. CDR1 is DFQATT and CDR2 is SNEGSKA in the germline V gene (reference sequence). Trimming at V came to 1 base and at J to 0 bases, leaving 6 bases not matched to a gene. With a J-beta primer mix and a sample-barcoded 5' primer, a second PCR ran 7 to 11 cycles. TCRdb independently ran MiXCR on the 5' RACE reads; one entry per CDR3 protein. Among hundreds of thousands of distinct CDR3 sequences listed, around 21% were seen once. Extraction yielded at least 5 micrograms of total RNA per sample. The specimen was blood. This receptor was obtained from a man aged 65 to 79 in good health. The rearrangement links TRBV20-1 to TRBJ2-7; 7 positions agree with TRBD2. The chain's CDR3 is CSARGAGLHSYEQYF. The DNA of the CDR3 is TGCAGTGCTAGAGGCGCGGGACTACACTCCTACGAGCAGTACTTC.